The T cell receptor (beta chain) described here comes from a study of T cells after yellow fever vaccination. Findings of the study overall: Subsequent to the booster, the majority of primary-vaccination clones reappeared (around 95% CD4, approximately 85% CD8). Researchers cautioned that FACS-sorted repertoires could harbor abundant clonotypes contaminating from the bulk population.

Trimming took 7 bases from V and 1 from J, leaving 15 bases between them. This CDR3 contains 15 residues. As TCR cDNA was made by 5'RACE template switching, a universal primer site and UMIs were added. TCRdb recomputed calls from the 5' RACE reads with MiXCR, one row per CDR3 protein. This sample yields 250,000 to 300,000 distinct CDR3 sequences, of which 13% are seen a single time; 0.4% to 0.55% belongs to the top ten. This clonotype was observed a handful of times. The antigen is not known. The chain joins TRBV12-3 or TRBV12-4 to TRBJ2-3; D unclear. Source: CD4+ T cells sorted from PBMCs, taken 45 days after the yellow fever booster vaccination. The clonotype was recovered from a man aged 25-40 years who received the YFV17D yellow fever vaccine. The CDR3 sequence is CASTPGNLRTDTQYF. The DNA for the CDR3 is TGTGCCAGCACTCCAGGAAACCTTCGCACAGATACGCAGTATTTT.